The entry that follows covers one T cell receptor beta chain sequence. The specificity of this receptor is unknown. No much larger clonotype is one base removed from it; base qualities were not supplied. Only healthy Caucasian donors were included. Library construction relied on 5' RACE. Sequencing instrument: Illumina HiSeq 2000. A universal primer binding site was introduced by template switching, and a unique molecular identifier was present in the final cDNA, enabling accurate counting of TCR cDNA molecules. Specific primers in the conserved constant-segment region were used to synthesize first-strand cDNA for the TCR alpha and beta chains. To control for contamination, each cDNA library was double barcoded with a SMART-Mk sample barcode plus Illumina barcodes. Two successive PCR steps introduced TruSeq adapter sequences along with Illumina sample barcodes. Sequencing of the TCR alpha and beta cDNA libraries was done on the Illumina HiSeq platform using custom primers. On the study's bioinformatics: Unique molecular identifiers were extracted from raw reads with MiGEC, and CDR3 positions were determined with MiXCR. Recombination models were inferred per individual with the repgenHMM and IGoR tools using an EM algorithm. The tcR package in R was used for shared clonotype analysis, with sharing normalized by the product of cloneset sizes. To study raw recombination free of thymic and clonal selection effects, out-of-frame nonproductive sequences were analyzed. TCRdb trimmed public reads at Q25 via fastp, called clones via MiXCR and kept in-frame beta chains. Rows are unified per CDR3 protein, each entry keeping the most common DNA and genes. These V and J calls are TCRdb output, not the study's own analysis. A total of 1.5 million or so distinct CDR3 sequences appear in this sample, around 33% of them only once. Of the sample, 0.25% to 0.3% is held by the ten largest clones.

This specimen belongs to a study of identical twins (dated by TCRdb to the mid-2010s). Background for the entire study: The study deep-sequenced TCR alpha and beta repertoires from monozygotic twins, unrelated adults of various ages and cord blood to test whether fetal clonotypes persist. Replicate twin experiments were performed at different times using different library preparation protocols to rule out contamination. Overall results and qualifications from the work: Compared with coincidental sharing between unrelated individuals, an excess of low generation-probability sequences was observed among out-of-frame TCR alpha sequences shared between twins. Because the same donors could not be followed over many years, the conclusions depended on cross-sectional statistical analysis. Abundant cord blood beta clonotypes had fewer insertions, young adult naive repertoires showed a similar but weaker trend, and memory repertoires showed no such trend. Excess twin sharing in beta out-of-frame sequences was weaker because fewer shared sequences lowered the signal-to-noise ratio. Invariant T cells such as MAIT and iNKT could partly confound zero-insertion analyses, though diverse VJ usage argued against this for most clonotypes. Out-of-frame TCR alpha sharing in monozygotic twins was systematically underestimated by recombination models, whereas sharing between unrelated individuals was in agreement with the recombination models.

The CDR3 numbers 11 residues from cysteine through phenylalanine. The kept DNA is CDR3 alone, 33 bases in frame from the first base. In the germline V gene, CDR1 corresponds to SNHLY and CDR2 to FYNNEI. V is pruned by 6 bases and J by 13 bases, leaving 8 bases of the junction without a gene match. Here the chain combines TRBV2 and TRBJ2-5; 7 nucleotides in the junction match TRBD2. Input material: cord blood. The sequence derives from a newborn girl in good health. The CDR3: CASRVSGKGYF. The DNA sequence reads TGTGCCAGCAGGGTCAGCGGGAAGGGGTACTTC. When the CDR3 is completed using the reference TRBV2 and TRBJ2-5 genes on either side, the full variable domain is EPEVTQTPSHQVTQMGQEVILRCVPISNHLYFYWYRQILGQKVEFLVSFYNNEISEKSEIFDDQFSVERPDGSNFTLKIRSTKLEDSAMYFCASRVSGKGYFGPGTRLLVL.